This T cell receptor beta chain was recorded in a study of T cell changes during pregnancy in multiple sclerosis. The CDR3 is 16 amino acids. The V end was cut by 4 bases, the J end by 3 bases, with 20 bases between. Germline V gene sequence: CDR1 SGHRS, CDR2 YFSETQ. Some clones are missing from TCRdb's copy, which holds only in-frame ones; the method was immunoSEQ multiplex PCR. There are roughly 120,000 clones in the sample; about 90% occur only once, and approximately 1.5% lies in the top ten. This chain joins TRBV5-1 and TRBJ2-7; tentative D call: TRBD1 (6 bases). Sequenced material: peripheral blood, taken in the third trimester of pregnancy. This receptor was identified in a female donor with multiple sclerosis, enrolled in a pregnancy study. CDR3 in DNA: TGCGCCAGCAGCCTGGGGGCCGGACTCGCCAACTACGAGCAGTACTTC. The encoded protein is CASSLGAGLANYEQYF.